The 24 T cell receptor beta chains below were found in one sample sequenced in a study of T cells in localized non-small cell lung cancer. Data came from immunoSEQ multiplex PCR; TCRdb stores just in-frame clones and leaves some out. The sample consists of 30,000 to 45,000 clones, 88% of them appearing once. The sequenced sample was peripheral blood, obtained before any cancer treatment. These receptors came from a woman aged 40-70 years with stage I lung adenocarcinoma.

With respect to this clone: The junction departs from the called germline gene at one end, perhaps through a read error. The CDR3: CVSRPGAEIQPQHF. The CDR3 nucleotides read TGTGTCAGTAGGCCGGGTGCGGAGATTCAGCCCCAGCATTTT. The rearrangement links TRBV19 to TRBJ1-5, with D uncertain. Germline CDR1 and CDR2: LNHDA and SQIVND (reference sequence). The CDR3 has 14 amino acids.

The V call is TRBV7-9, the J call TRBJ2-7; no firm D call. Germline lookup yields CDR1 SEHNR and CDR2 FQNEAQ (reference sequence). V dropped 3 bases and J dropped 6 bases, with 12 bases sitting between them. The CDR3 runs to 13 residues. This chain's CDR3 is CASSLIDESEQYF. In nucleotides, the CDR3 is TGTGCCAGCAGCTTGATAGATGAGTCCGAGCAGTACTTC.

V is TRBV28 and J is TRBJ1-2; 9 bases are a match to TRBD1. This CDR3 is 14 amino acids long. Trimming at V came to 3 bases and at J to 2 bases, leaving 1 base not matched to a gene. The V gene's germline CDR1 is MDHEN and CDR2 SYDVKM. The CDR3 is CASSLGQGNYGYTF. DNA of the CDR3: TGTGCCAGCAGTTTGGGACAGGGAAACTATGGCTACACCTTC.

The chain carries TRBV28 and TRBJ1-2; no clear D. The ends were cut back, 4 bases at V and 7 bases at J, with 16 bases in the middle. The CDR3 totals 14 residues. Germline CDR1 MDHEN, CDR2 SYDVKM. CDR3 in amino acids: CASSSTGAPGGYTF. CDR3 DNA: TGTGCCAGCAGTTCGACCGGAGCACCGGGTGGCTACACCTTC.

The chain carries TRBV27 and TRBJ2-1, with D tentatively TRBD2 (6 bases). The CDR3 is made up of 15 amino acids. Germline V gene lookup returns CDR1 MNHEY and CDR2 SMNVEV (reference sequence). Trimming left V 3 bases short and J 7 bases short, with 16 bases between. The CDR3 coding sequence is TGTGCCAGCAGTTTCATGGGGGGAAATATGAATGAGCAGTTCTTC. As protein: CASSFMGGNMNEQFF.

The chain links TRBV6-6 to TRBJ2-3, with 10 positions matching TRBD1. Trimming took 2 bases from V and 10 from J; bases not matched to a gene: 6. There are 14 residues in the CDR3. Germline V gives CDR1 MNHNY, CDR2 SVGAGI (reference sequence). This CDR3 is CASSYGQGVIAQYF. CDR3 nucleotides: TGTGCCAGCAGTTACGGACAGGGGGTGATAGCGCAGTATTTT.

The genes are TRBV13 and TRBJ2-6; D might be TRBD2 (6 bases). The germline V gene encodes CDR1 PRHDT and CDR2 FYEKMQ (reference sequence). V shed 2 bases and J shed 4 bases, with 9 bases lying between them. CDR3 length: 15 amino acids. CDR3 sequence: CASSLRGNGANVLTF. The CDR3, as DNA: TGTGCCAGCAGCTTACGGGGGAACGGGGCCAACGTCCTGACTTTC.

This clone was detected a few times. The V call is TRBV6-6, the J call TRBJ1-1; D might be TRBD1 (5 bases). The germline gives CDR1 MNHNY, CDR2 SVGAGI (reference sequence). The CDR3 contains 13 residues. V was trimmed by 7 bases and J by 3 bases, leaving 12 bases between them. DNA of the CDR3: TGTGCCAGCACGGGGGAATATGACACTGAAGCTTTCTTT. It codes for CASTGEYDTEAFF.

This clone was detected only once. The J gene is TRBJ1-2, the V gene TRBV6-1; D remains ambiguous. This CDR3 is 13 amino acids long. The V gene's germline CDR1 is MNHNS and CDR2 SASEGT. Trimming cost V 7 bases and J 6 bases, with 15 bases left between them. The CDR3 bases are TGTGCCAGCACCCTACCCTGGGCTCATGGCTACACCTTC. This gives the protein CASTLPWAHGYTF.

CDR3 amino acids: CASSPSWTRGNEQFF. The CDR3 DNA reads TGTGCCAGCTCACCCTCGTGGACTAGGGGCAATGAGCAGTTCTTC. The V call is TRBV18, the J call TRBJ2-1; TRBD2 matches at 7 bases. The germline CDR1 and CDR2 sequences are KGHSH and LQKENI. CDR3 size: 15 residues. V shed 3 bases, J shed 6 bases, and the junction held 8 bases outside the gene matches. The whole variable domain, remainder taken from reference TRBV18 and TRBJ2-1, is NAGVMQNPRHLVRRRGQEARLRCSPMKGHSHVYWYRQLPEEGLKFMVYLQKENIIDESGMPKERFSAEFPKEGPSILRIQQVVRGDSAAYFCASSPSWTRGNEQFFGPGTRLTVL.

The J gene is TRBJ2-2, the V gene TRBV9; 9 bases fit TRBD2. CDR1 SGDLS and CDR2 YYNGEE come from the germline V gene. The CDR3 runs to 15 residues. After removal of 3 bases from V and 3 bases from J, the junction contained 3 bases not matched to a gene. Here the CDR3 DNA reads TGTGCCAGCAGCGGTAGCGGGAGTCACACCGGGGAGCTGTTTTTT. Translated, it gives CASSGSGSHTGELFF.

The genes are TRBV5-4 and TRBJ1-1; maybe TRBD1 (6 bases). The CDR3 is 14 amino acids. Per the germline V gene, CDR1 is SGHNT and CDR2 is YYREEE (reference sequence). Trimming cost V 4 bases and J 0 bases, with 10 bases left between them. The chain's CDR3 is CASSTGIMNTEAFF. The DNA for the CDR3 is TGTGCCAGCAGCACAGGGATCATGAACACTGAAGCTTTCTTT.

J is TRBJ2-1 and V is TRBV6-1; 8 bases line up with TRBD1. Germline CDR1 and CDR2: MNHNS and SASEGT. Trimming cost V 2 bases and J 9 bases; bases outside gene matches: 9. This CDR3 spans 15 amino acids. The CDR3 region is CASSEQGQGIGEQFF. The CDR3 DNA sequence: TGTGCCAGCAGTGAACAAGGACAGGGTATCGGTGAGCAGTTCTTC.

This sequence joins TRBV6-1 and TRBJ2-7, with TRBD1 as a possible D gene (6 bases). The CDR3 has 13 amino acids. Trimming stripped 8 bases from V and 6 bases from J, with 17 bases between. Looked up from germline, CDR1 is MNHNS and CDR2 is SASEGT. CDR3 protein: CASAAGTPFEQYF. CDR3 DNA: TGTGCCAGCGCGGCCGGGACACCGTTCGAGCAGTACTTC.

The chain employs TRBV5-1 and TRBJ2-7; no definite D call. The CDR3 covers 15 residues. In germline, CDR1 is SGHRS, CDR2 YFSETQ. Deletions cut 2 bases from V and 4 bases from J, with 16 bases between. As DNA, the CDR3 is TGCGCCAGCAGCTTTGGTTTGGGGAAGGATTACGAGCAGTACTTC. Protein product: CASSFGLGKDYEQYF.

V is TRBV27 and J is TRBJ2-1; D ambiguous. V lost 6 bases and J 7 bases, leaving 16 bases between the germline ends. The germline gives CDR1 MNHEY, CDR2 SMNVEV (reference sequence). This CDR3 has 14 residues. CDR3 protein: CASSPSSPANEQFF. CDR3 bases: TGTGCCAGCAGCCCCTCCTCCCCGGCGAATGAGCAGTTCTTC.

The chain uses TRBV5-4 and TRBJ2-7, with 8 positions matching TRBD2. Germline loops: CDR1 SGHNT, CDR2 YYREEE (reference sequence). The CDR3 is 15 residues long. Trimming took 1 base from V and 5 from J; bases not matched to a gene: 8. The CDR3 sequence: CASSLRSGSTDEQYF. CDR3 in DNA: TGTGCCAGCAGCTTGAGGAGCGGGAGTACGGACGAGCAGTACTTC.

The chain combines TRBV13 with TRBJ2-5; 13 bases agree with TRBD2. CDR1 and CDR2 (germline): PRHDT, FYEKMQ (reference sequence). J was trimmed by 4 bases and V by 4 bases; bases with no gene match: 12. This CDR3 region has 18 residues. The CDR3 DNA reads TGTGCCAGCAGCTCGTTAATGCGGACTAGCGGGAGCCCAGAGACCCAGTACTTC. Its protein product is CASSSLMRTSGSPETQYF.

The J gene is TRBJ2-3, the V gene TRBV6-1; D is possibly TRBD2 (6 bases). Germline CDR1 reads MNHNS; CDR2 reads SASEGT. The CDR3 sequence is 15 residues long. With 0 bases removed from V and 5 bases from J, the gap between germline ends came to 12 bases. For the CDR3, the DNA is TGTGCCAGCAGTGAAGCGGCGGGAATACAAGATACGCAGTATTTT. Translated: CASSEAAGIQDTQYF.

The V and J genes are TRBV9 and TRBJ2-1, with TRBD2 matching 9 bases. The CDR3 has 17 residues. CDR1 is SGDLS and CDR2 is YYNGEE in the germline V gene. The V and J ends lost 0 bases and 3 bases, in that order; junction bases with no gene match: 7. CDR3 protein: CASSVESRLADYNEQFF. The CDR3 DNA follows: TGTGCCAGCAGCGTAGAGAGTCGACTAGCGGACTACAATGAGCAGTTCTTC.

This clone was picked up one time. V gene TRBV28 combines with J gene TRBJ2-1; a possible D gene is TRBD1 (6 bases). With 8 bases removed from V and 2 bases from J, the gap between germline ends came to 13 bases. This CDR3 contains 14 residues. CDR1 and CDR2 (germline): MDHEN, SYDVKM. CDR3 in DNA: TGTGCCAGCGGTATTCAGGGGACCTACAATGAGCAGTTCTTC. Its protein is CASGIQGTYNEQFF.

This clone was seen just once. V usage is TRBV19 and J usage is TRBJ2-4; 9 bases are a match to TRBD2. The CDR3 runs to 15 residues. CDR1 is LNHDA and CDR2 is SQIVND in the germline V gene (reference sequence). The V and J ends lost 8 bases and 1 base, in that order; junction bases with no gene match: 6. The CDR3 DNA reads as TGTGCCAGTGAAGGGCGGGAGGGGGCCAAAAACATTCAGTACTTC. It encodes CASEGREGAKNIQYF.

The V gene is TRBV9, the J gene TRBJ1-3, with no clear D. Germline CDR1 and CDR2: SGDLS and YYNGEE. Trimming took 4 bases from V and 4 from J, leaving 12 bases between them. The CDR3 is 14 amino acids. The CDR3 region has the DNA TGTGCCAGCAGCTCCGGAAGGGAGGGAAACACCATATATTTT. This sequence encodes CASSSGREGNTIYF.

The genes are TRBV19 and TRBJ2-3; no clear D. Deletions cut 7 bases from V and 1 base from J, with 9 bases between. This CDR3 contains 13 residues. Looked up from germline, CDR1 is LNHDA and CDR2 is SQIVND (reference sequence). The CDR3 protein is CASKKWGTDTQYF. CDR3 in DNA: TGTGCCAGTAAGAAATGGGGCACAGATACGCAGTATTTT.